The 16 T cell receptor gamma chains reported below all come from one sample, sequenced in a study of Vδ1+ human thymocytes. Extracted RNA was reverse transcribed into cDNA. Multiplex PCR used pooled V-gene forward primers and a constant-region reverse primer to amplify CDR3s. TCRdb re-called the multiplex PCR reads via CATT. The repertoire holds around 11,000 gamma-chain clones, with around 42% as singletons. Study-wide findings and caveats: Thymic TRG and TRD repertoires appeared highly polyclonal, with Gaussian CDR3 length distributions.

These receptors are not linked to any known antigen. Material for sequencing was Vdelta1+ gamma-delta thymocytes from the thymus. Subset described: FACS-sorted CD3+ TCRalphabeta- TCRVdelta1+ TCRVdelta2- thymocytes. The origin of the receptors is a boy less than two years old who had congenital heart surgery.

On this clone itself: An end of the junction does not agree with germline; a read error may underlie this. The chain carries TRGV2 and TRGJ1 or TRGJ2. TCRdb does not report a J gene; here it was assigned by matching the DNA to germline references. Germline lookup yields CDR1 EGSNGY and CDR2 YDSYNSKV. This CDR3 is built from 15 residues. The CDR3 DNA reads TGTGCCCCCTGGGACGGGAAGGTGAATTATTATAAGAAACTCTTT. Its translation is CAPWDGKVNYYKKLF.

This clone was detected only a few times. The chain joins TRGV4 to TRGJ1 or TRGJ2. The CDR3 covers 14 residues. V was clipped by 0 bases and J by 0 bases; unmatched bases: 2. The germline V gene encodes CDR1 EGSTGY and CDR2 YDSYTSSV. The CDR3 bases are TGTGCCACCTGGGATGGGGGGAATTATTATAAGAAACTCTTT. Translation: CATWDGGNYYKKLF.

The V gene is TRGV5, the J gene TRGJ1 or TRGJ2. TCRdb records no J gene; here it was assigned by comparing the DNA to germline. This CDR3 region has 15 residues. Germline CDR1 is VINAFY and CDR2 is YDVSNSKD. The V gene end was trimmed by 0 bases and the J gene end by 2 bases; junction bases not matched to a gene: 7. CDR3 amino acids: CATWDRHRHYYKKLF. The CDR3 DNA is TGTGCCACCTGGGACAGGCATCGCCATTATTATAAGAAACTCTTT.

This clone was observed a few times. The identical CDR3 is also encoded by other nucleotide sequences in the sample. This sequence joins TRGV9 and TRGJ1 or TRGJ2. The V segment lost 4 bases and the J segment 4 bases; nucleotides outside the gene matches: 4. Germline V gene data show CDR1 as GITISATS and CDR2 as ISYDGTV (reference sequence). This CDR3 has 12 residues. The DNA of the CDR3 is TGTGCCTTGTGGGAAGAGTATTATAAGAAACTCTTT. Translated, it gives CALWEEYYKKLF.

This chain uses TRGV4 with TRGJ1 or TRGJ2. No J gene was available from TCRdb, and it was assigned here by a germline match of the DNA. The germline V gene encodes CDR1 EGSTGY and CDR2 YDSYTSSV. V shed 1 base and J 10 bases; nucleotides not matched to a gene: 4. CDR3 length: 11 residues. CDR3 in amino acids: CATWDGEKKLF. CDR3 nucleotide sequence: TGTGCCACCTGGGATGGAGAGAAGAAACTCTTT.

The chain joins TRGV9 to TRGJ1 or TRGJ2. CDR3 length: 13 residues. CDR1 and CDR2 from the germline V gene are GITISATS and ISYDGTV (reference sequence). J lost 7 bases, V lost 2 bases, and 8 bases had no gene match. The CDR3 here is CALWEGSWYKKLF. DNA of the CDR3: TGTGCCTTGTGGGAGGGGAGTTGGTATAAGAAACTCTTT.

The V call is TRGV3, the J call TRGJP2. The J gene, not given by TCRdb, was assigned here from a germline match of the nucleotide sequence. The germline CDR1 and CDR2 sequences are VTNTFY and YDVSTARD (reference sequence). This CDR3 is 16 amino acids long. V lost 0 bases, J lost 6 bases, and 10 bases stayed unmatched. CDR3 DNA: TGTGCCACCTGGGACAGGCGGGGGAGGGGTGATTGGATCAAGACGTTT. Protein: CATWDRRGRGDWIKTF.

The chain joins TRGV5 to TRGJ1 or TRGJ2. TCRdb carries no J gene annotation; the J gene was assigned here by matching the DNA with germline. The junction had 6 bases not matched to a gene; V was cut back by 0 bases and J by 7 bases. Per the germline V gene, CDR1 is VINAFY and CDR2 is YDVSNSKD. The CDR3 covers 13 residues. This CDR3 reads CATWDRLCYKKLF. The CDR3 region has the DNA TGTGCCACCTGGGACAGGCTGTGCTATAAGAAACTCTTT.

The J gene is TRGJ1 or TRGJ2, the V gene TRGV4. Here the J gene came from matching the DNA to germline, since TCRdb omits it. The CDR3 runs 11 residues. Germline V gene data show CDR1 as EGSTGY and CDR2 as YDSYTSSV. V lost 2 bases, J lost 6 bases, and 1 base stayed unmatched. The CDR3 loop reads CATWDAYKKLF. CDR3 bases: TGTGCCACCTGGGATGCTTATAAGAAACTCTTT.

The V call is TRGV9, the J call TRGJ1 or TRGJ2. Germline assignment: CDR1 GITISATS and CDR2 ISYDGTV (reference sequence). Losses at the gene ends were 0 bases for V and 0 bases for J; bases not matched to a gene: 5. CDR3 size: 15 residues. CDR3 sequence reads: CALWEVHPNYYKKLF. CDR3 sequence (DNA): TGTGCCTTGTGGGAGGTGCACCCGAATTATTATAAGAAACTCTTT.

This clone was observed once. The called J gene is TRGJ1 or TRGJ2, whereas the V gene has no call. This CDR3 is built from 12 residues. This CDR3 reads CATWAIYYKKLF. CDR3 in DNA: TGTGCCACCTGGGCCATTTATTATAAGAAACTCTTT.

In regard to this clone: A junction boundary mismatches the germline segment, possibly from a read error. V is TRGV9 and J is TRGJP. TCRdb offers no J gene call, so here the DNA was matched to germline to obtain one. The CDR3 is 15 amino acids. Germline CDR1 reads GITISATS; CDR2 reads ISYDGTV (reference sequence). CDR3 in DNA: TGTGCCTTGTGGGACCAAGAGTGGGGCAAAAAAATCAAGGTATTT. Its protein product is CALWDQEWGKKIKVF.

The gene calls are TRGV9 and TRGJ1 or TRGJ2. From germline, CDR1 is GITISATS and CDR2 ISYDGTV (reference sequence). The CDR3 runs 13 residues. The J segment lost 4 bases and the V segment lost 0 bases, leaving 3 bases of the junction unmatched. The CDR3 spells CALWEVWYYKKLF. The CDR3 DNA reads as TGTGCCTTGTGGGAGGTGTGGTATTATAAGAAACTCTTT.

This clone was detected a few times. The rearrangement joins TRGV9 to TRGJ1 or TRGJ2. With V trimmed by 0 bases and J by 10 bases, 6 bases remained unmatched. The CDR3 is made up of 12 amino acids. Per germline, CDR1 GITISATS and CDR2 ISYDGTV (reference sequence). The DNA for the CDR3 is TGTGCCTTGTGGGAGGTGCATTGCAAGAAACTCTTT. This codes for CALWEVHCKKLF.

This sequence joins TRGV9 and TRGJ1 or TRGJ2. Germline CDR1 reads GITISATS; CDR2 reads ISYDGTV (reference sequence). The CDR3 is made up of 14 amino acids. Germline trimming cut 5 bases from V and 7 bases from J; bases unmatched to any gene: 14. The CDR3 loop is CALWAHRTGYKKLF. Here the CDR3 DNA reads TGTGCCTTGTGGGCCCACCGAACCGGGTATAAGAAACTCTTT.

This clone was seen just once. The rearrangement uses TRGV3 and TRGJ1 or TRGJ2. The J gene was missing in TCRdb and was found by matching the end of the DNA to germline. This CDR3 has 14 amino acids. V was clipped by 3 bases and J by 4 bases; unmatched bases: 9. The germline V gene has CDR1 VTNTFY and CDR2 YDVSTARD (reference sequence). Here the CDR3 DNA reads TGTGCCACCTGGGACGGCACGGACTATTATAAGAAACTCTTT. It is translated as CATWDGTDYYKKLF.